This T cell receptor beta chain derives from a study of Graves' ophthalmopathy and Graves' hyperthyroidism. Points from the study as a whole: Blood also carried most expanded thyroid clonotypes exceeding 0.001 frequency.

Symptoms, serum thyroxine and TRAb, thyroid ultrasound, and orbital computed tomography formed the diagnostic basis. At least ten counts were recorded for this clonotype. Its antigen is as yet unknown. As the template, RNA transcripts were used to amplify TCR beta CDR3 regions. A first-round RT-PCR used HTBI primers, followed by a second-round multiplex PCR. In TCRdb, the multiplex PCR reads were re-called with MiXCR into one record per CDR3 protein. This sample has about 340,000 distinct CDR3 sequences; 15% to 20% occur once, and the top ten carry around an eighth. V lost 0 bases to trimming and J lost 5 bases; unmatched junction nucleotides: 20. In germline, CDR1 is MNHEY, CDR2 SMNVEV (reference sequence). CDR3 length: 20 residues.

The gene calls are TRBV27 and TRBJ2-3; 7 nucleotides match TRBD2. Sequenced: peripheral blood. This TCR was sampled from an adult man with Graves' ophthalmopathy. CDR3 in amino acids: CASSLSGGYGGRDRLDTQYF. The CDR3 DNA follows: TGTGCCAGCAGTTTATCCGGGGGTTACGGCGGGAGAGACCGTTTAGATACGCAGTATTTT.